This T cell receptor (beta chain) came from a study of blood T cell repertoires in COVID-19. Study as a whole: PBMCs, B-cell-depleted T cells, or T cells were the source of the cDNA or gDNA that made up the material.

The CDR3 contains 15 residues. Germline CDR1 and CDR2: MNHEY and SVGAGI. Trimming cost V 6 bases and J 5 bases; bases outside gene matches: 13. Only in-frame clones appear in the TCRdb table, and some are missing; sequencing was by immunoSEQ multiplex PCR. The table records some 200,000 clones, 80% to 90% of them present only once. This sequence originates from a woman aged 45-65 years with active or convalescent COVID-19. V and J are TRBV6-5 and TRBJ2-7, with TRBD2 identical over 7 bases. Sequencing was carried out using peripheral blood. Here the CDR3 reads CASSLSGVTPHEQYF. The CDR3 DNA follows: TGTGCCAGCAGCCTCAGCGGGGTAACACCCCACGAGCAGTACTTC.